The entry below gives a single TCR beta chain sequence along with its context. Its antigen is still unknown. Using immunoSEQ multiplex PCR, the repertoire was profiled, and TCRdb retains in-frame clones only, with some absent. The data hold 97,000 or so clones, with just over 90% observed a single time. This sample is drawn from a study of T cell responses to AZD1222 COVID-19 vaccine. The CDR3 is made up of 17 amino acids. J was trimmed by 6 bases and V by 4 bases; bases with no gene match: 12. CDR1 is SGHVS and CDR2 is FQNEAQ in the germline V gene. Study findings and constraints: Baseline antibody screening turned up just a handful of seropositive AZD1222 recipients.

The TCR was taken from an adult who received the AZD1222 COVID-19 vaccine. Source: peripheral blood, taken 28 days after the second AZD1222 dose. V usage is TRBV7-8 and J usage is TRBJ2-1; TRBD2 matches 10 bases. As DNA, the CDR3 is TGTGCCAGCAGCTCCGAGGCCGGGACTAGCGAATTCAATGAGCAGTTCTTC. Residues: CASSSEAGTSEFNEQFF. Based on the CDR3 plus reference TRBV7-8 and TRBJ2-1, the full variable domain is GAGVSQSPRYKVAKRGQDVALRCDPISGHVSLFWYQQALGQGPEFLTYFQNEAQLDKSGLPSDRFFAERPEGSVSTLKIQRTQQEDSAVYLCASSSEAGTSEFNEQFFGPGTRLTVL.